These 27 T cell receptor beta chains were sequenced from one sample in a study of CD8+ T cells in alopecia areata (dated by TCRdb to between 2017 and 2018). Reading the label with the study, this specimen's treatment or condition is: oral pan-JAK inhibitor, 5-10 mg twice daily. The library was built by means of the immunoSEQ multiplex PCR assay. RNA was extracted from all samples and reverse transcribed into cDNA, which served as template for TCR sequencing. In its TCRdb copy, this immuneACCESS table keeps in-frame sequences only and misses some clones. Where compared with another copy, unresolved V genes explain less than half of these, and the others have no known cause. This sample lists fewer than 110,000 clones; about nine tenths were detected once. 11% of the sample is in the top ten clones. Sequencing used CD8+ T cells sorted from blood, obtained between weeks 30 and 35, from a patient treated with tofacitinib. These receptor sequences come from a human donor with alopecia areata.

Comment on this clone: The same CDR3 can be traced to other DNA sequences in this sample. This sequence joins TRBV9 and TRBJ1-3; D unresolved. CDR1 and CDR2 (germline): SGDLS, YYNGEE. Trimming stripped 0 bases from V and 0 bases from J, with 4 bases between. The CDR3 consists of 14 residues. CDR3 residues: CASSVGSSGNTIYF. In nucleotides, the CDR3 is TGTGCCAGCAGCGTAGGAAGCTCTGGAAACACCATATATTTT. Based on the CDR3 plus reference TRBV9 and TRBJ1-3, the full variable domain is DSGVTQTPKHLITATGQRVTLRCSPRSGDLSVYWYQQSLDQGLQFLIQYYNGEERAKGNILERFSAQQFPDLHSELNLSSLELGDSALYFCASSVGSSGNTIYFGEGSWLTVV.

J is TRBJ2-7 and V is TRBV9; 9 positions match TRBD2. The CDR3 totals 16 residues. The germline V gene has CDR1 SGDLS and CDR2 YYNGEE. With V trimmed by 4 bases and J by 6 bases, 14 bases remained unmatched. The CDR3 DNA reads as TGTGCCAGCAGCACTTACGCGGGGGGGCGCCTTGGCGAGCAGTACTTC. Translated: CASSTYAGGRLGEQYF.

This chain joins TRBV15 and TRBJ1-1; tentative D call: TRBD1 (6 bases). V lost 3 bases, J lost 9 bases, and 14 bases lay in between. This CDR3 spans 13 amino acids. Germline V CDR1 and CDR2: LNHNV, YYDKDF (reference sequence). CDR3 protein: CATSSRTDYQAFF. CDR3 DNA sequence: TGTGCCACCAGCAGTCGGACAGATTACCAAGCTTTCTTT.

J is TRBJ2-3 and V is TRBV4-2, with 7 bases matching TRBD2. Per germline, CDR1 LGHNA and CDR2 YNFKEQ. The CDR3 is made up of 14 amino acids. V dropped 4 bases and J dropped 2; count of bases not matched to a gene: 3. The CDR3 sequence is CASSPQRDTDTQYF. The CDR3 bases are TGTGCCAGCAGCCCACAGCGGGACACAGATACGCAGTATTTT.

The chain employs TRBV4-1 and TRBJ1-1; D might be TRBD1 (6 bases). Germline V gives CDR1 MGHRA, CDR2 YSYEKL. Trimming took 0 bases from V and 1 from J, leaving 12 bases between them. This CDR3 region has 16 residues. CDR3 sequence: CASSQDESRGNTEAFF. The CDR3 DNA sequence: TGCGCCAGCAGCCAAGACGAAAGCAGGGGGAACACTGAAGCTTTCTTT.

CDR3 bases: TGTGCCAGCGCAGCCGGGACAGGGTACTACGAGCAGTACTTC. It translates to CASAAGTGYYEQYF. The chain couples TRBV9 to TRBJ2-7, with 9 bases fitting TRBD1. Germline assignment: CDR1 SGDLS and CDR2 YYNGEE. The CDR3 is 14 residues long. With V trimmed by 7 bases and J by 3 bases, 8 bases remained unmatched.

This sequence joins TRBV27 and TRBJ2-1; D is perhaps TRBD1 or TRBD2 (5 bases each). This CDR3 comprises 14 residues. V lost 7 bases and J lost 3, with 13 bases in between. CDR1 and CDR2 (germline): MNHEY, SMNVEV (reference sequence). The CDR3 sequence: CASTARGSYNEQFF. CDR3 nucleotide sequence: TGTGCCAGCACCGCGAGGGGCAGCTACAATGAGCAGTTCTTC.

The chain combines TRBV4-1 with TRBJ1-2; D is ambiguous. The CDR3 loop spans 14 amino acids. Germline CDR1 is MGHRA and CDR2 is YSYEKL. The ends were cut back, 4 bases at V and 4 bases at J, with 13 bases in the middle. The CDR3 loop is CASSPGLNSYGYTF. The CDR3 DNA reads TGCGCCAGCAGCCCCGGACTGAATTCCTATGGCTACACCTTC.

The V gene is TRBV7-3, the J gene TRBJ2-3; D possibly corresponds to TRBD1 (6 bases). The CDR3 has 14 residues. Germline CDR1 reads SGHTA; CDR2 reads FQGTGA. V lost 5 bases and J lost 4, with 13 bases in between. CDR3 protein: CASSPTKGADTQYF. The DNA for the CDR3 is TGTGCCAGCAGCCCCACAAAGGGGGCAGATACGCAGTATTTT.

This rearrangement joins TRBV27 to TRBJ1-2, with D hard to call. CDR3 length equals 14 residues. V was shortened by 2 bases and J by 10 bases, with 17 bases between the two germline ends. The V gene's germline CDR1 is MNHEY and CDR2 SMNVEV (reference sequence). CDR3 sequence: CASSLTIGSLTYTF. The CDR3 coding sequence is TGTGCCAGCAGTTTAACCATTGGATCACTTACCTACACCTTC.

The CDR3 loop is CASSPDLAQIDEQFF. The DNA of the CDR3 is TGTGCCAGCAGCCCCGATCTGGCGCAGATCGATGAGCAGTTCTTC. V is TRBV7-2 and J is TRBJ2-1; D remains ambiguous. Germline V gene lookup returns CDR1 SGHTA and CDR2 FQGNSA. V lost 5 bases and J lost 8, with 19 bases in between. This CDR3 contains 15 residues.

This clone was observed a handful of times. The chain has TRBV5-4 and TRBJ2-7, with a tentative D call TRBD1 (5 bases). CDR1 is SGHNT, CDR2 YYREEE, per germline (reference sequence). This CDR3 has 13 amino acids. V was clipped by 4 bases and J by 2 bases, with 10 bases between them. The DNA for the CDR3 is TGTGCCAGCAGCCACGACAGCACCTACGAGCAGTACTTC. Its translation: CASSHDSTYEQYF. Full variable domain (missing parts from reference TRBV5-4 and TRBJ2-7): ETGVTQSPTHLIKTRGQQVTLRCSSQSGHNTVSWYQQALGQGPQFIFQYYREEENGRGNFPPRFSGLQFPNYSSELNVNALELDDSALYLCASSHDSTYEQYFGPGTRLTVT.

This chain connects TRBV29-1 to TRBJ1-2; a possible D gene is TRBD1 (5 bases). With 0 bases removed from V and 5 bases from J, the gap between germline ends came to 16 bases. CDR3 length equals 15 residues. Germline values: CDR1 SQVTM, CDR2 ANQGSEA. The CDR3 is CSVEDREVAGYGYTF. CDR3 nucleotides: TGCAGCGTTGAAGATCGAGAAGTCGCAGGGTATGGCTACACCTTC. The full variable domain, rest sourced from reference TRBV29-1 and TRBJ1-2, is SAVISQKPSRDICQRGTSLTIQCQVDSQVTMMFWYRQQPGQSLTLIATANQGSEATYESGFVIDKFPISRPNLTFSTLTVSNMSPEDSSIYLCSVEDREVAGYGYTFGSGTRLTVV.

The chain uses TRBV7-8 and TRBJ2-1; TRBD2 might be the D (5 bases). CDR3 size: 15 residues. CDR1 and CDR2 from the germline V gene are SGHVS and FQNEAQ. Trimming removed 5 bases at V and 0 bases at J, with 11 bases between. The CDR3 spells CASSPDYSSYNEQFF. The CDR3 region has the DNA TGTGCCAGCAGCCCCGACTATAGCTCCTACAATGAGCAGTTCTTC.

This clone was recorded a few times. The V and J genes are TRBV9 and TRBJ1-2; D is possibly TRBD1 (5 bases). The V and J ends lost 0 bases and 4 bases respectively, with 13 bases between them. Germline-derived CDR1 and CDR2 are SGDLS and YYNGEE. There are 15 residues in the CDR3. The CDR3 loop is CASSVGTTGTYGYTF. Here the CDR3 DNA reads TGTGCCAGCAGCGTAGGAACAACGGGGACCTATGGCTACACCTTC.

The chain carries TRBV7-3 and TRBJ2-3, with D uncertain. The CDR3 length is 14 residues. Germline V gene sequence: CDR1 SGHTA, CDR2 FQGTGA. Trimming removed 1 base from V and 4 bases from J, with 9 bases in between. CDR3 in amino acids: CASSLNGPSDTQYF. For the CDR3, the DNA is TGTGCCAGCAGCTTAAACGGACCGTCAGATACGCAGTATTTT.

The table lists this clone with a count of one. The gene calls are TRBV2 and TRBJ2-1; D not certain. The CDR3 has 12 amino acids. Germline CDR1 SNHLY, CDR2 FYNNEI. Trimming cost V 2 bases and J 10 bases, with 9 bases left between them. CDR3 DNA: TGTGCCAGCAGTGAATCTGTGGGAGAGCAGTTCTTC. Encoded protein: CASSESVGEQFF.

The V gene is TRBV29-1, the J gene TRBJ1-1, with TRBD1 matching 9 bases. This CDR3 has 13 residues. CDR1 is SQVTM, CDR2 ANQGSEA, per germline. V lost 5 bases to trimming and J lost 7 bases; unmatched junction nucleotides: 8. This CDR3 reads CSVNTGTGNEAFF. The CDR3 DNA reads as TGCAGCGTTAACACCGGGACAGGGAATGAAGCTTTCTTT.

This clone was seen a few times. The rearrangement joins TRBV7-2 to TRBJ2-3; TRBD2 matches at 11 bases. Germline CDR1 is SGHTA and CDR2 is FQGNSA. The V and J ends lost 4 bases and 4 bases, in that order; junction bases with no gene match: 7. CDR3 length: 16 residues. CDR3: CASSSTLAGGADTQYF. CDR3 sequence (DNA): TGTGCCAGCAGCTCGACCCTAGCGGGAGGAGCAGATACGCAGTATTTT.

V is TRBV7-9 and J is TRBJ1-1, with D possibly TRBD1 on 5 matching bases. The CDR3 totals 13 residues. The germline gives CDR1 SEHNR, CDR2 FQNEAQ (reference sequence). The V gene lost 11 bases and the J gene lost 0 bases, with 13 bases spanning the gap. CDR3 in DNA: TGTGCCTCCCGGGGGGGGATGAACACTGAAGCTTTCTTT. Amino acids: CASRGGMNTEAFF.

A note on this clone: This sample includes further DNA sequences coding for the same CDR3. V and J are TRBV11-2 and TRBJ2-7; 11 bases are shared with TRBD2. With 4 bases clipped from V and 4 bases from J, the junction kept 9 bases outside the gene matches. Germline CDR1 reads SGHAT; CDR2 reads FQNNGV. This CDR3 contains 16 residues. CDR3 in amino acids: CASSWVTSGSLYEQYF. CDR3 nucleotides: TGTGCCAGCAGCTGGGTTACTAGCGGGAGTCTGTACGAGCAGTACTTC.

J is TRBJ2-7 and V is TRBV7-8, with D tentatively TRBD1 (5 bases). Germline V lookup: CDR1 SGHVS, CDR2 FQNEAQ. The CDR3 covers 13 residues. The ends were cut back, 5 bases at V and 1 base at J, with 9 bases in the middle. The CDR3 DNA reads as TGTGCCAGCAGCCCCGACAGTTCCTACGAGCAGTACTTC. Protein sequence: CASSPDSSYEQYF.

The chain employs TRBV25-1 and TRBJ1-5; no reliable D call. V was clipped by 2 bases and J by 0 bases, with 14 bases between them. The CDR3 is 17 residues long. CDR1 is MGHDK and CDR2 is SYGVNS in the germline V gene. The CDR3 reads CASSEPCPGHSNQPQHF. The CDR3 DNA follows: TGTGCCAGCAGTGAACCGTGTCCCGGTCATAGCAATCAGCCCCAGCATTTT.

The chain carries TRBV28 and TRBJ1-5; tentatively, D is TRBD1 (6 bases). The CDR3 is 15 residues long. The V end lost 6 bases, the J end lost 5 bases, and 17 bases lay between the germline ends. Germline lookup yields CDR1 MDHEN and CDR2 SYDVKM. The CDR3 DNA is TGTGCCAGCAGAACCAGGGGTCGAAGGGATCAGCCCCAGCATTTT. The encoded protein is CASRTRGRRDQPQHF.

This chain links TRBV7-9 with TRBJ1-1; weak D call: TRBD1 (6 bases). The CDR3 extends over 14 amino acids. V was cut by 4 bases and J by 5 bases, with 14 bases left in between. Germline V gene data show CDR1 as SEHNR and CDR2 as FQNEAQ (reference sequence). CDR3 protein: CASSSPEQGTEAFF. The CDR3 bases are TGTGCCAGCAGCTCGCCCGAACAGGGAACTGAAGCTTTCTTT.

This chain links TRBV5-1 with TRBJ2-1; D is unclear. This CDR3 is built from 12 residues. Trimming left V 1 base short and J 10 bases short, with 9 bases between. Germline loops: CDR1 SGHRS, CDR2 YFSETQ. The CDR3 protein is CASSLMSDEQFF. The CDR3 coding sequence is TGCGCCAGCAGCTTGATGAGCGACGAGCAGTTCTTC. Together with reference TRBV5-1 and TRBJ2-1, the CDR3 gives the full variable domain: KAGVTQTPRYLIKTRGQQVTLSCSPISGHRSVSWYQQTPGQGLQFLFEYFSETQRNKGNFPGRFSGRQFSNSRSEMNVSTLELGDSALYLCASSLMSDEQFFGPGTRLTVL.

The chain employs TRBV9 and TRBJ1-4; D gene ambiguous. The germline V and J ends were trimmed by 0 bases and 5 bases, with 5 bases remaining between them. Germline V gene data show CDR1 as SGDLS and CDR2 as YYNGEE. The CDR3 totals 13 residues. The CDR3 coding sequence is TGTGCCAGCAGCGTAGTTCCGAATGAAAAACTGTTTTTT. Translation gives CASSVVPNEKLFF. The complete variable domain, with remaining parts taken from reference TRBV9 and TRBJ1-4, reads DSGVTQTPKHLITATGQRVTLRCSPRSGDLSVYWYQQSLDQGLQFLIQYYNGEERAKGNILERFSAQQFPDLHSELNLSSLELGDSALYFCASSVVPNEKLFFGSGTQLSVL.